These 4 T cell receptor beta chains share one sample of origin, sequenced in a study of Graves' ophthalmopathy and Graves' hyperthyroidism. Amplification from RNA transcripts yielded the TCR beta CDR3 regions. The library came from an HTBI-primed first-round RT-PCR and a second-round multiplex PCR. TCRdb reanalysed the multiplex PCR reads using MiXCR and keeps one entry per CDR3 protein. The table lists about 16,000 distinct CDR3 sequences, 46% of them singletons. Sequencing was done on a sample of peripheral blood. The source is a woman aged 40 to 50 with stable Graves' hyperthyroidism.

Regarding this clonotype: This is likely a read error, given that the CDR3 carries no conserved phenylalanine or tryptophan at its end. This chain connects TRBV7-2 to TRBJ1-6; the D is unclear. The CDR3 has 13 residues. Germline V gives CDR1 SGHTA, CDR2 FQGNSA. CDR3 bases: TGTGCCGGCAGCCCAACCGGGGAATCACCCCTCCACTAT. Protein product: CAGSPTGESPLHY.

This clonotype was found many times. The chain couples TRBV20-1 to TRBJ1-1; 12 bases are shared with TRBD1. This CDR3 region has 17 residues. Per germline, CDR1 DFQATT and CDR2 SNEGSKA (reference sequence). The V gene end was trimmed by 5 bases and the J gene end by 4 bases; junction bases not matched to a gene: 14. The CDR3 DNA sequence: TGCAGTGCTTCGACCGGGACAGGGGGCGGGTTGGGCACTGAAGCTTTCTTT. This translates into CSASTGTGGGLGTEAFF.

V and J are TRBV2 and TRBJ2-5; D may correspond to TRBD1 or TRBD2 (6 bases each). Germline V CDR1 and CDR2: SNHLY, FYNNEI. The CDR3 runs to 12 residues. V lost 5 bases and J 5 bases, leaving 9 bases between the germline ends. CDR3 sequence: CASSRGEETQYF. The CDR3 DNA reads TGTGCCAGCAGTAGGGGGGAGGAGACCCAGTACTTC.

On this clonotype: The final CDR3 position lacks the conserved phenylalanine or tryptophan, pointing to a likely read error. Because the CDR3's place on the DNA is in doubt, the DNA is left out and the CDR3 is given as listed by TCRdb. This CDR3 is CASSVGSNSPPHL. The chain uses TRBV2 and TRBJ1-6. CDR1 and CDR2 (germline): SNHLY, FYNNEI. The CDR3 is made up of 13 amino acids, end residues included.